This record covers a single TCR beta chain. The source of the sample is a study of blood T cells in healthy people across ages. The V gene's germline CDR1 is LGHDT and CDR2 YNNKEL (reference sequence). The junction had 5 bases not matched to a gene; V was cut back by 2 bases and J by 2 bases. This CDR3 spans 16 amino acids. The second PCR ran roughly 7 to 12 cycles with a sample-barcoded 5' primer and J-beta primers. A single record per CDR3 protein comes from TCRdb applying MiXCR to the 5' RACE reads. The sample lists fewer than 2,000,000 distinct CDR3 sequences; about 31% were seen once. This receptor was identified in a woman aged 30 to 39 in good health. The rearrangement joins TRBV3-1 to TRBJ2-2, with 7 bases that match TRBD1. Input material: blood. CDR3 DNA sequence: TGTGCCAGCAGCCAACGCCGGGACAGTAACACCGGGGAGCTGTTTTTT. Translating it yields CASSQRRDSNTGELFF.